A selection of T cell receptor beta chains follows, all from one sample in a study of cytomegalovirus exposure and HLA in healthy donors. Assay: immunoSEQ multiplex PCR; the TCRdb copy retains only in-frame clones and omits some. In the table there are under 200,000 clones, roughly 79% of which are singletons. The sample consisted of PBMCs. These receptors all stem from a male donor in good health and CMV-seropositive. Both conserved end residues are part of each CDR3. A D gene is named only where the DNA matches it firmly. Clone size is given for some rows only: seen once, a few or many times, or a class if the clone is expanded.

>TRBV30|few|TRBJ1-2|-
CAWGELAYYGYTF
TGTGCCTGGGGAGAATTGGCCTACTATGGCTACACCTTC
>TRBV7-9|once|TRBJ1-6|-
CSSSLGRDYNSPLHF
TGTTCCAGCAGCTTGGGCCGAGACTATAATTCACCCCTCCACTTT
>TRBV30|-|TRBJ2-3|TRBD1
CAWSTGVDTQYF
TGTGCCTGGAGTACAGGGGTAGATACGCAGTATTTT
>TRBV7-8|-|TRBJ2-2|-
CASSATVGTPNTGELFF
TGTGCCAGCAGCGCGACAGTGGGTACCCCGAACACCGGGGAGCTGTTTTTT
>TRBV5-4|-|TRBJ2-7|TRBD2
CASSSTGGPLHEQYF
TGTGCCAGCAGCTCGACGGGAGGACCTCTACACGAGCAGTACTTC
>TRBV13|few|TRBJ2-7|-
CASSLSGEDEQYF
TGTGCCAGCAGCCTGTCCGGAGAGGACGAGCAGTACTTC
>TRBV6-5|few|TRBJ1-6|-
CASSYEKGSPLHF
TGTGCCAGCAGTTACGAAAAGGGGTCACCCCTCCACTTT
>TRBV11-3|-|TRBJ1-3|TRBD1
CASSDRGAGNTIYF
TGTGCCAGCAGCGACAGGGGGGCTGGAAACACCATATATTTT
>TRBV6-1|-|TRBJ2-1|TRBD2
CAIGGAALYNEQFF
TGTGCCATCGGGGGGGCGGCCCTGTACAATGAGCAGTTCTTC
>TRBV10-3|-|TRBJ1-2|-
CAISPVGGSSYGYTF
TGTGCCATCAGTCCGGTGGGGGGGAGTAGCTATGGCTACACCTTC
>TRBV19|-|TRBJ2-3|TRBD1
CASTYTGDLDTQYF
TGTGCCAGTACTTACACAGGGGATCTTGATACGCAGTATTTT
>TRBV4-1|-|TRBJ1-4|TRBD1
CASSQVRGQLFF
TGCGCCAGCAGCCAAGTACGGGGACAGCTGTTTTTT
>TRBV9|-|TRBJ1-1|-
CASSPSGGLNTEAFF
TGTGCCAGCAGCCCCAGTGGAGGATTGAACACTGAAGCTTTCTTT
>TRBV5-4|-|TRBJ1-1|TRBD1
CASRRGTGLTNSEAFF
TGTGCCAGCAGGCGGGGGACAGGGCTCACGAATTCTGAAGCTTTCTTT
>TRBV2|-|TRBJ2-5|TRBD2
CASGSSGGAAETQYF
TGTGCCAGCGGATCTAGCGGGGGGGCCGCGGAGACCCAGTACTTC
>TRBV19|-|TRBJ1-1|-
CASRRVGNTEAFF
TGTGCCAGTAGGCGGGTTGGGAACACTGAAGCTTTCTTT
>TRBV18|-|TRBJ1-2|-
CASSPTPNYGYTF
TGTGCCAGCTCACCGACACCGAACTATGGCTACACCTTC
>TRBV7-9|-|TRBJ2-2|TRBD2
CASSHWGLAGTGELFF
TGTGCCAGCAGCCACTGGGGGCTAGCGGGGACCGGGGAGCTGTTTTTT
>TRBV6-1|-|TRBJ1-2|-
CASSDRYGYTF
TGTGCCAGCAGTGACCGGTATGGCTACACCTTC
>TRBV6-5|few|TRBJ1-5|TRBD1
CASRQGFDQPQHF
TGTGCCAGCAGACAGGGGTTCGATCAGCCCCAGCATTTT
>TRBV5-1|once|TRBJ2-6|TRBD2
CASSLAQRGFGANVLTF
TGCGCCAGCAGCTTGGCCCAGCGGGGGTTTGGGGCCAACGTCCTGACTTTC
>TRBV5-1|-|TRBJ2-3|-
CASSLTGGTGPDTQYF
TGCGCCAGCAGCTTGACGGGGGGTACAGGGCCAGATACGCAGTATTTT
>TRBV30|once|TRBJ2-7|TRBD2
CAWSRYTSGNYEQYF
TGTGCCTGGAGCCGCTATACTAGCGGCAATTACGAGCAGTACTTC
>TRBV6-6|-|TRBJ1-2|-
CASRDNRDGGYTF
TGTGCCAGCAGAGATAACAGGGACGGGGGCTACACCTTC
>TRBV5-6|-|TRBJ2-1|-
CASSSRGGPNNEQFF
TGTGCCAGCAGCTCTAGGGGGGGCCCCAACAATGAGCAGTTCTTC
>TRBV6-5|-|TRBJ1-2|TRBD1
CASSPPTGGGYGYTF
TGTGCCAGCAGCCCACCGACAGGGGGGGGCTATGGCTACACCTTC
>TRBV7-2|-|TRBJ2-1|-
CASSPFEPYYNEQFF
TGTGCCAGCAGCCCTTTTGAGCCGTACTACAATGAGCAGTTCTTC
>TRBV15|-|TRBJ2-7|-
CATSRDVRRSYEQYF
TGTGCCACCAGCAGAGATGTAAGGAGGAGCTACGAGCAGTACTTC
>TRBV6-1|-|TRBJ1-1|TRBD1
CAISDRMNTEAFF
TGTGCCATCTCGGACAGGATGAACACTGAAGCTTTCTTT
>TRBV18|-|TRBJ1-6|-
CASSPAEGPYNSPLHF
TGTGCCAGCTCACCCGCAGAGGGCCCCTATAATTCACCCCTCCACTTT
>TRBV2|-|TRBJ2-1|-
CASRLGVYNEQFF
TGTGCCAGCAGACTAGGCGTCTACAATGAGCAGTTCTTC
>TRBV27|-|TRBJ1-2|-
CASTTLGGEYGYTF
TGTGCCAGCACTACCCTGGGGGGGGAGTATGGCTACACCTTC
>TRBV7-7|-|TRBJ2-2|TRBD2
CASSLLLAGNTGELFF
TGTGCTAGCAGCTTACTTCTAGCGGGCAACACCGGGGAGCTGTTTTTT
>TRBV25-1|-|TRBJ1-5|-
CASSEVGTDQPQHF
TGTGCCAGCAGTGAAGTGGGCACAGATCAGCCCCAGCATTTT
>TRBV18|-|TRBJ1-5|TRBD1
CASSWTGATNQPQHF
TGTGCCAGCTCATGGACAGGGGCGACTAATCAGCCCCAGCATTTT
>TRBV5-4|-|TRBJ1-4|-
CASSPESGIGEKLFF
TGTGCCAGCAGCCCGGAGTCCGGGATAGGTGAAAAACTGTTTTTT
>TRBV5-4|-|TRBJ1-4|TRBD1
CASSPGQGDEKLFF
TGTGCCAGCAGCCCGGGACAGGGTGATGAAAAACTGTTTTTT
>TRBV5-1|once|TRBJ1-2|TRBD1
CASSFRGQGGYTF
TGCGCCAGCAGCTTCAGGGGGCAGGGTGGCTACACCTTC
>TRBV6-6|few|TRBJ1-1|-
CASTNRGGMYTEAFF
TGTGCCAGCACCAATCGGGGGGGCATGTACACTGAAGCTTTCTTT
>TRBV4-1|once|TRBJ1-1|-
CASSQDRGHLNTEAFF
TGCGCCAGCAGCCAAGATCGGGGACACTTGAACACTGAAGCTTTCTTT
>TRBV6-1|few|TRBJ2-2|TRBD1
CASIPGQGGTGELFF
TGTGCCAGCATACCGGGACAGGGAGGCACCGGGGAGCTGTTTTTT
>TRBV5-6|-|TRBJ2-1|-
CASSFFGAGRPFF
TGTGCCAGCAGCTTTTTTGGGGCAGGTCGGCCGTTCTTC
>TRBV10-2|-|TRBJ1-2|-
CASSDVRGLDYGYTF
TGCGCCAGCAGTGACGTGCGGGGGCTGGACTATGGCTACACCTTC
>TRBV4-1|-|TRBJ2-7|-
CASSHQGRGPEQYF
TGCGCCAGCAGCCACCAGGGCAGGGGCCCCGAGCAGTACTTC
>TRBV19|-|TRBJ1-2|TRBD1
CASSSVGQGSILSGYTF
TGTGCCAGTAGTAGCGTCGGACAGGGCTCTATATTGAGCGGCTACACCTTC
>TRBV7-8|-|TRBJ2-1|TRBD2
CASSLLGLAGRDEQFF
TGTGCCAGCAGCTTGCTGGGACTAGCGGGGAGAGATGAGCAGTTCTTC
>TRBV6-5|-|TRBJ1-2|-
CASSYSTDYGYTF
TGTGCCAGCAGTTACTCGACAGACTATGGCTACACCTTC
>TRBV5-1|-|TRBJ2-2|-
CASSRPGLSAGELFF
TGCGCCAGCAGTCGGCCAGGGCTATCGGCCGGGGAGCTGTTTTTT
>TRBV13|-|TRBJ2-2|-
CASSSILAGAGELFF
TGTGCCAGCAGCTCGATCCTAGCAGGAGCCGGGGAGCTGTTTTTT
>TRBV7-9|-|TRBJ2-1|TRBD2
CASSTWERGNEQFF
TGTGCCAGCAGCACCTGGGAGCGGGGAAATGAGCAGTTCTTC
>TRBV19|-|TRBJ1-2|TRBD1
CASSVTGGANGYTF
TGTGCCAGTAGTGTTACAGGGGGCGCAAATGGCTACACCTTC
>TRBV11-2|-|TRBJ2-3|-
CASSPLLLAGVDTQYF
TGTGCCAGCAGCCCCCTCCTCCTTGCAGGGGTAGATACGCAGTATTTT
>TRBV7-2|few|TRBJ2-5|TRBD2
CASSPRLTSGGERAQYF
TGTGCCAGCAGCCCCCGTCTGACTAGCGGGGGGGAGAGGGCCCAGTACTTC